This T cell receptor beta chain was recorded in a study of human T cells and chemical hapten exposure. On the study more broadly: Readings were taken at 6 days from patch tests that had applied 0.01% DPC to the upper back.

Described time point: pre-sensitization, week 0. Treatment: therapeutic diphenylcyclopropenone sensitization with weekly scalp DPC. Study outcomes and limitations: A positive correlation with patch test score was shown by PT1 expanded TCR counts.

The germline CDR1 and CDR2 sequences are DFQATT and SNEGSKA (reference sequence). The CDR3 covers 13 residues. V lost 3 bases to trimming and J lost 4 bases, with 9 bases between them. Each CDR3 protein is one row after TCRdb ran MiXCR on the RACE reads. The sample consists of about 250,000 distinct CDR3 sequences, around 7.3% of them appearing once. As for this clonotype: Antigen specificity is unknown.

This chain uses TRBV20-1 with TRBJ2-2; D is unclear. This clonotype originated in a man in his late teens or twenties with alopecia areata. Some clones in this sample may be carry-over from other donors' samples. Sequencing was performed on whole blood, taken in connection with sensitization to the hapten diphenylcyclopropenone (DPC). CDR3 in amino acids: CSASPQLTGELFF. The CDR3 DNA is TGCAGTGCTAGCCCACAGCTCACCGGGGAGCTGTTTTTT.